This T cell receptor (beta chain) was sequenced in a study of T cell repertoires in cytomegalovirus infection. This clonotype was seen a handful of times. One entry per CDR3 protein, called by TCRdb with MiXCR from the reads. The table lists fewer than 200,000 distinct CDR3 sequences, approximately 19% of them singletons. The V gene lost 0 bases and the J gene lost 5 bases, with 9 bases spanning the gap. The CDR3 consists of 15 residues. Per the germline V gene, CDR1 is SGHDT and CDR2 is YYEEEE. The chain employs TRBV5-6 and TRBJ1-6; no clear D gene. The sample comprised PBMCs. This TCR derives from a human donor in good health (CMV status not recorded). Some clones in this sample may be carry-over from other donors' samples. The CDR3, as DNA: TGTGCCAGCAGCTTGGGAGGGATCGATAATTCACCCCTCCACTTT. Protein sequence: CASSLGGIDNSPLHF. The full variable domain, in which reference TRBV5-6 and TRBJ1-6 provide the parts outside the CDR3, is DAGVTQSPTHLIKTRGQQVTLRCSPKSGHDTVSWYQQALGQGPQFIFQYYEEEERQRGNFPDRFSGHQFPNYSSELNVNALLLGDSALYLCASSLGGIDNSPLHFGNGTRLTVT.